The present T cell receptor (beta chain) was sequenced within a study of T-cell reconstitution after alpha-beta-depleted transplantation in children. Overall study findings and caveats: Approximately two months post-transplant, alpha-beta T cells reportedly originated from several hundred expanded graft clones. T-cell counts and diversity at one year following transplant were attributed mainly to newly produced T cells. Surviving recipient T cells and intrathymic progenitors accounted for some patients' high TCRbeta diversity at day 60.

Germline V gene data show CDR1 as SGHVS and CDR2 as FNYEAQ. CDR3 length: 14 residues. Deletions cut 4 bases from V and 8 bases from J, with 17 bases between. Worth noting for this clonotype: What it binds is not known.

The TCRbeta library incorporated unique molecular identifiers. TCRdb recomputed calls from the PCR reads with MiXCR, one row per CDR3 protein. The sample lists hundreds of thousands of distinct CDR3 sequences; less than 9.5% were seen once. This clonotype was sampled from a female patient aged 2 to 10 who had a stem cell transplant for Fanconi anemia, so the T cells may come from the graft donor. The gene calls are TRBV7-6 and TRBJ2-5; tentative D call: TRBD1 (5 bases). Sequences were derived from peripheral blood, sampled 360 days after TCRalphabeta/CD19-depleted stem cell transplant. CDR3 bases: TGTGCCAGCAGCTCAACAGGACGGAGAAGCACCCAGTACTTC. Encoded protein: CASSSTGRRSTQYF.